This T cell receptor (beta chain) was recovered during a study of blood T cell repertoires in COVID-19. Background on the study: Italy, Spain and the United States were the sources of the convalescent and acute COVID-19 samples.

Original processing methods: Estimated nucleated cell counts came from reference gene primer amplification. Profiled with immunoSEQ multiplex PCR; TCRdb holds only in-frame clones, not every one. The D gene and trimming were derived from the DNA, and the V and J assignments and clone size from that table. The sample holds some 50,000 clones; over 70% are singletons and the top ten take around 2.2%. The TCR originated in a woman over 75 with COVID-19, enrolled during active disease. Material: peripheral blood.

CDR3 loop: CASSPAGQGVGDEQFF. Here the CDR3 DNA reads TGTGCCAGCAGTCCCGCCGGACAGGGGGTCGGGGATGAGCAGTTCTTC. J is TRBJ2-1 and V is TRBV27, with 10 bases lining up with TRBD1. Germline CDR1 and CDR2: MNHEY and SMNVEV (reference sequence). The CDR3 loop spans 16 amino acids. V was clipped by 5 bases and J by 8 bases; unmatched bases: 12.